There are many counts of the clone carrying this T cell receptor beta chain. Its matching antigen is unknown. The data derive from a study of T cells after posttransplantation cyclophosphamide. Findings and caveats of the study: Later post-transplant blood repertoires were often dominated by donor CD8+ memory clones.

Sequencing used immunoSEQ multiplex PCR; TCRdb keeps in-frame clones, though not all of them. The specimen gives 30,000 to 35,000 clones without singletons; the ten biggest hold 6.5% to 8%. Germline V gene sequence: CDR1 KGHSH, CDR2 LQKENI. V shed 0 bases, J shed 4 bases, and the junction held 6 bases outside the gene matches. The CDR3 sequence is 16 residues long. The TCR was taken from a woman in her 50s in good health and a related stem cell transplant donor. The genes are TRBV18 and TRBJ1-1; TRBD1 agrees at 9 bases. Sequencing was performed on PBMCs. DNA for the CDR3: TGTGCCAGCTCACCACCAACACTGGACAGGGGCACTGAAGCTTTCTTT. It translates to CASSPPTLDRGTEAFF.